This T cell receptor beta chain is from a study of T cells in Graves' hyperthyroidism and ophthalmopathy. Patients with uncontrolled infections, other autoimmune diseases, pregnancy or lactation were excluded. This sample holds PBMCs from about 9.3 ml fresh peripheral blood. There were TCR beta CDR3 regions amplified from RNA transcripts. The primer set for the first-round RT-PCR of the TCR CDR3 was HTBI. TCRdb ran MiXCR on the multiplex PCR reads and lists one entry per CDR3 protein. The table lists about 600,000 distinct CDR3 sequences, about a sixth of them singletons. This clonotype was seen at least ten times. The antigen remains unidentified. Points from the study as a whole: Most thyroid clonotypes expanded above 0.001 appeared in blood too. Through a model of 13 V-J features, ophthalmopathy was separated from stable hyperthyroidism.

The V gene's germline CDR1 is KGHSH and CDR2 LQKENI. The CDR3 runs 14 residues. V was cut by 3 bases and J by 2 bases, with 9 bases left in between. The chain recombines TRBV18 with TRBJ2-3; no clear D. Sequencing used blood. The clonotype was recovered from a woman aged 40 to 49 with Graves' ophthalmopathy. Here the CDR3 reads CASSPSGTTDTQYF. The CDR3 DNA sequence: TGTGCCAGCTCACCGTCGGGTACCACAGATACGCAGTATTTT.